The 12 T cell receptor beta chains below were found in one sample sequenced in a study of OX40 agonist ivuxolimab in advanced cancers. The receptor library was made with the immunoSEQ multiplex PCR assay. TCRdb re-hosts the immuneACCESS table, in-frame sequences only. Its copies lack some clones; in the studies checked, an unresolved V gene accounts for under half of them, and the cause for the rest is not known. The sample table contains about 70,000 clones; only one count was recorded for around 80% of them. The ten largest clones add up to over 4% of the sample. The input for sequencing was CD4+ or CD8+ T cells sorted from blood, taken in a trial of the OX40 agonist ivuxolimab. The receptor source for this set is an adult with an advanced solid tumor such as melanoma, head and neck, liver or kidney cancer.

The rearrangement uses TRBV9 and TRBJ2-7; TRBD2 might be the D (6 bases). The V end was cut by 6 bases, the J end by 5 bases, with 18 bases between. Germline V CDR1 and CDR2: SGDLS, YYNGEE. The CDR3 totals 14 residues. The CDR3 loop reads CASTVRDSANEQYF. The DNA for the CDR3 is TGTGCCAGCACCGTCCGGGACTCTGCCAACGAGCAGTACTTC.

The V call is TRBV7-9, the J call TRBJ2-7; D gene uncertain. Trimming took off 5 bases at V and 5 bases at J, with 16 bases between the two ends. The CDR3 extends over 14 amino acids. Germline lookup yields CDR1 SEHNR and CDR2 FQNEAQ (reference sequence). The CDR3 protein is CASSPPGSSDEQYF. The CDR3 bases are TGTGCCAGCAGCCCCCCCGGGTCCTCGGACGAGCAGTACTTC.

The genes are TRBV6-5 and TRBJ2-5; 9 bases are a match to TRBD2. The J call is in doubt because the DNA end fits TRBJ2-7 better. Germline V lookup: CDR1 MNHEY, CDR2 SVGAGI. CDR3 length: 14 amino acids. CDR3 bases: TGTGCCAGCAGTTACGCTAGCGGGGTTTACGAGCAGTACTTC. Amino acids: CASSYASGVYEQYF.

The chain joins TRBV5-1 to TRBJ1-4; no definite D call. The CDR3 runs to 13 residues. V dropped 3 bases and J dropped 5 bases, with 8 bases sitting between them. The germline V gene has CDR1 SGHRS and CDR2 YFSETQ. CDR3 bases: TGCGCCAGCAGCTCGGACGGGAATGAAAAACTGTTTTTT. It is translated as CASSSDGNEKLFF.

V is TRBV4-3 and J is TRBJ2-1; D gene uncertain. The germline V gene has CDR1 LGHNA and CDR2 YSLEER. The CDR3 totals 16 residues. Trimming removed 0 bases from V and 3 bases from J, with 12 bases in between. This chain's CDR3 is CASSQEGSPYYNEQFF. CDR3 coding DNA: TGCGCCAGCAGCCAAGAGGGCTCCCCTTACTACAATGAGCAGTTCTTC.

The chain combines TRBV5-4 with TRBJ1-1, with 7 bases lining up with TRBD1. V dropped 4 bases and J dropped 1; count of bases not matched to a gene: 4. The length of the CDR3 is 14 residues. Germline values: CDR1 SGHNT, CDR2 YYREEE (reference sequence). The CDR3 loop is CASSTDRANTEAFF. The CDR3 coding sequence is TGTGCCAGCAGCACAGACAGGGCGAACACTGAAGCTTTCTTT.

This sequence joins TRBV11-1 and TRBJ2-5; 8 bases are a match to TRBD2. This CDR3 spans 15 amino acids. The germline V gene encodes CDR1 SGHAT and CDR2 FQDESV (reference sequence). After removal of 1 base from V and 7 bases from J, the junction contained 8 bases not matched to a gene. As DNA, the CDR3 is TGTGCCAGCAGCTTAGTTTTTACTAGCGGTTCGACCCAGTACTTC. It codes for CASSLVFTSGSTQYF.

This clone was recorded a few times. The rearrangement joins TRBV7-8 to TRBJ1-3; D is ambiguous. V was clipped by 2 bases and J by 3 bases, with 5 bases between them. This CDR3 region has 13 residues. In germline, CDR1 is SGHVS, CDR2 FQNEAQ. DNA of the CDR3: TGTGCCAGCAGCTTAACATATGGAAACACCATATATTTT. Its translation is CASSLTYGNTIYF.

This chain uses TRBV7-9 with TRBJ1-2; 7 nucleotides align to TRBD1. V shed 6 bases, J shed 0 bases, and the junction held 13 bases outside the gene matches. The CDR3 is 17 amino acids. Germline CDR1 SEHNR, CDR2 FQNEAQ (reference sequence). The CDR3 loop is CASRHNAGGAPNYGYTF. The DNA of the CDR3 is TGTGCCAGCAGACACAATGCAGGGGGGGCGCCTAACTATGGCTACACCTTC.

The chain couples TRBV5-1 to TRBJ2-7; perhaps TRBD1 as D (5 bases). V gave up 3 bases and J gave up 0 bases, with 10 bases separating them. Germline assignment: CDR1 SGHRS and CDR2 YFSETQ. The CDR3 loop spans 14 amino acids. The CDR3 sequence is CASSYDSTSYEQYF. CDR3 nucleotide sequence: TGCGCCAGCAGCTATGACAGCACCTCCTACGAGCAGTACTTC.

The J gene is TRBJ2-5, the V gene TRBV5-1, with 14 bases matching TRBD2. V lost 4 bases, J lost 0 bases, and 5 bases stayed unmatched. Looked up from germline, CDR1 is SGHRS and CDR2 is YFSETQ. CDR3 size: 17 residues. The CDR3 coding sequence is TGCGCCAGCAGCCTGGGACTAGCGGGGGTATACCAAGAGACCCAGTACTTC. It translates to CASSLGLAGVYQETQYF.

The chain carries TRBV27 and TRBJ1-5, with D unclear. V lost 2 bases to trimming and J lost 5 bases, with 7 bases between them. The CDR3 consists of 13 residues. The germline CDR1 and CDR2 sequences are MNHEY and SMNVEV (reference sequence). The CDR3 nucleotides read TGTGCCAGCAGTTTAAAGGAGGATCAGCCCCAGCATTTT. Translated: CASSLKEDQPQHF.